This TCR beta chain was obtained from a study of blood T cell repertoires in COVID-19. Study as a whole: Sites across the United States, Italy and Spain contributed samples from acute and convalescent COVID-19. PBMCs, B-cell-depleted T cells, or T cells were the source of the cDNA or gDNA that made up the material.

Source study methods: How many nucleated cells were present was estimated from reference gene primer amplification. Libraries were prepared by immunoSEQ multiplex PCR; TCRdb keeps only in-frame clonotypes and omits some of them. From that table come the V and J calls and clone size; the DNA was used to work out D and trimming. Among about 210,000 clones listed, under 90% were seen once. The participants were between about 18 and 89 years old and came from 20 to 30 US areas. This CDR3 is built from 15 residues. Germline CDR1 and CDR2: SGHVS and FNYEAQ. V was clipped by 5 bases and J by 0 bases, with 12 bases between them.

The sequence was obtained from a woman aged 45-60 years with acute COVID-19. The sequenced material came from PBMCs or T cells enriched from blood (not recorded which). The chain employs TRBV7-6 and TRBJ2-3; D is perhaps TRBD1 (5 bases). The CDR3 is CASSLMTESTDTQYF. As DNA, the CDR3 is TGTGCCAGCAGCCTGATGACAGAGAGCACAGATACGCAGTATTTT.